This T cell receptor (beta chain) was found in a study of blood T cell repertoires in COVID-19. Study summary: Samples representing acute and convalescent COVID-19 were sourced from the United States, Italy and Spain. T cells, B-cell-depleted T cells, or PBMCs provided the cDNA or gDNA that served as material.

Authors' processing steps: The assay estimated nucleated cells by amplifying reference gene primers. Sequencing used immunoSEQ multiplex PCR; TCRdb keeps in-frame clones, though not all of them. V and J calls and clone size are given by that table; D and trimming were obtained from the DNA. Counted here are over 200,000 clones, about nine tenths occurring once; the ten biggest clones make up more than 5.5%. The length of the CDR3 is 13 residues. V shed 11 bases and J 1 base; nucleotides not matched to a gene: 5. Germline CDR1 ENHRY, CDR2 SYGVKD. This TCR was recovered from a man older than 75 with acute or convalescent COVID-19. Sequenced input: peripheral blood. The chain joins TRBV10-3 to TRBJ2-3, with TRBD2 identical over 8 bases. DNA of the CDR3: TGTGCCCACAAGACTAGCGGCACAGATACGCAGTATTTT. Translation: CAHKTSGTDTQYF.